The sequence of this T cell receptor (beta chain) was determined in a study of vaccination and CD4 T cells after COVID-19. About the study: A median of 72 days (range 14 to 241) separated dose two from the taking of post-vaccine samples.

The treatment: roughly nine-day PBMC culture with coronavirus spike peptide pools or control peptides (ViraFEST assay). With the Oncomine TCR Beta short-read assay, DNA from cultured CD4+ T cells was sequenced. Scientists extracted genomic DNA from CD4+ T cells grown in culture. TCRdb analysed the PCR reads with MiXCR anew, one entry per CDR3 protein. The sample shows 13,000 or so distinct CDR3 sequences, about 26% of them seen only once. Study results and limitations: Spike mono-reactivity applied to 304 of 307 vaccine-specific clones detected in convalescent patients.

The CDR3 is made up of 15 amino acids. Germline V gives CDR1 SGHTA, CDR2 FQGNSA. After removal of 2 bases from V and 2 bases from J, the junction contained 2 bases not matched to a gene. The sample holds a few counts of this clonotype. What it recognizes is unknown. The chain recombines TRBV7-2 with TRBJ2-7; 11 bases line up with TRBD1. The sequencing input was CD4+ T cells from blood, cultured in vitro. This sequence was found in a human donor who had recovered from COVID-19. In DNA form, the CDR3 reads TGTGCCAGCAGCTTACTGGGACAGGGGGCCTACGAGCAGTACTTC. Protein sequence: CASSLLGQGAYEQYF.